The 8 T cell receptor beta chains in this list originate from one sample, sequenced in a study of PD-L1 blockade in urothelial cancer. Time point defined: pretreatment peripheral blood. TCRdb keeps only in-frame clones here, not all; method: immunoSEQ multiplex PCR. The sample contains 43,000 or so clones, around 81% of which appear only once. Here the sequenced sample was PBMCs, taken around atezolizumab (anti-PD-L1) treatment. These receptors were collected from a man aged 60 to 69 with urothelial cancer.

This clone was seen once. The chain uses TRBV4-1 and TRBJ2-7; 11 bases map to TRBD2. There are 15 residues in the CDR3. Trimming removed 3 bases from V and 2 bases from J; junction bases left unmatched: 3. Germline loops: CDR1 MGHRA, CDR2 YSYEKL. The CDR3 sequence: CASSQGLAVTYEQYF. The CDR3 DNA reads TGCGCCAGCAGCCAGGGACTAGCGGTTACCTACGAGCAGTACTTC.

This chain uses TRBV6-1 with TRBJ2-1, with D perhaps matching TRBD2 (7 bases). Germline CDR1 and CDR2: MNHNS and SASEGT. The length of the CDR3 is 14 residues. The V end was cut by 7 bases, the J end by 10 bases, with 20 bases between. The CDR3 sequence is CASNPKQGLMEQFF. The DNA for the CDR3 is TGTGCCAGCAATCCGAAACAGGGACTAATGGAGCAGTTCTTC.

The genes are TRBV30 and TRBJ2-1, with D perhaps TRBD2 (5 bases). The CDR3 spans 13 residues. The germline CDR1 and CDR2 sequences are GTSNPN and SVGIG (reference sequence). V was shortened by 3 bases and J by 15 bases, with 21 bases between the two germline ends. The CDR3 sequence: CAWSPSGEALRFF. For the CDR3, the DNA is TGTGCCTGGAGCCCCTCCGGGGAAGCTTTACGGTTCTTC.

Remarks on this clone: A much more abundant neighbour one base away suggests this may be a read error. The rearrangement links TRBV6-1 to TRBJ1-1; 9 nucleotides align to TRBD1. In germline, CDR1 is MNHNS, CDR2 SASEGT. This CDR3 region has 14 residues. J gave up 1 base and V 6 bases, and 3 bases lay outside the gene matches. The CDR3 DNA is TGTGCCAGCAGCCGGGACAGGGCGAACACTGAAGCTTTCTTT. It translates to CASSRDRANTEAFF.

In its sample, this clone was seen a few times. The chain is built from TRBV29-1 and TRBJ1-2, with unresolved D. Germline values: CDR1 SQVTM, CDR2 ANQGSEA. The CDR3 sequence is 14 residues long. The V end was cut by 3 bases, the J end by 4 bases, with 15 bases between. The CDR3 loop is CSVESPGVPYGYTF. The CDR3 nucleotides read TGCAGCGTTGAGAGCCCCGGGGTGCCCTATGGCTACACCTTC. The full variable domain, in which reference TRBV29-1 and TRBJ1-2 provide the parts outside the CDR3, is SAVISQKPSRDICQRGTSLTIQCQVDSQVTMMFWYRQQPGQSLTLIATANQGSEATYESGFVIDKFPISRPNLTFSTLTVSNMSPEDSSIYLCSVESPGVPYGYTFGSGTRLTVV.

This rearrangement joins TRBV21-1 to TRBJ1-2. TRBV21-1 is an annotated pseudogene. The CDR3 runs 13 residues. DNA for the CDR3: TGTGCCAGCAGCAAGGGGGGAGGACATGGCTACACCTTC. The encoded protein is CASSKGGGHGYTF.

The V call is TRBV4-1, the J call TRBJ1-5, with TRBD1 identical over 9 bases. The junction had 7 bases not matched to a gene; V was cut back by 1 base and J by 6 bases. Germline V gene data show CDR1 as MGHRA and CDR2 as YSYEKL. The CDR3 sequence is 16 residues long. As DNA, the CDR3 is TGCGCCAGCAGCCAAGGGGACAGGGTTCATTTTCAGCCCCAGCATTTT. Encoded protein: CASSQGDRVHFQPQHF.

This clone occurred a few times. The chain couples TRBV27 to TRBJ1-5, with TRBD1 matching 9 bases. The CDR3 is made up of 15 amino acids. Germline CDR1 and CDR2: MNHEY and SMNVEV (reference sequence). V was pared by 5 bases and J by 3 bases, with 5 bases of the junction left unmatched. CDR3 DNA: TGTGCCAGCAGTCCCGGGACAGGGAACAATCAGCCCCAGCATTTT. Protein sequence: CASSPGTGNNQPQHF.